Sequencing of this TCR beta chain was carried out in a study of response to subunit inactivated influenza vaccine. This clonotype was recorded a few times. Unmatched junction bases numbered 8, after V lost 4 bases and J lost 5 bases. CDR1 is MGHRA, CDR2 YSYEKL, per germline. This CDR3 is 15 amino acids long. MiXCR, run by TCRdb on the RT-PCR reads, gives a single entry per CDR3 protein. Here the sample spans 700,000 to 800,000 distinct CDR3 sequences, about 18% being singletons. The V call is TRBV4-1, the J call TRBJ1-1; 9 nucleotides agree with TRBD1. This TCR derives from a man in his fifties who received an inactivated influenza vaccine. The sample here was PBMCs from blood, taken 4 to 6 days after vaccination. The CDR3 DNA reads TGCGCCAGCAGCCGCGGGACAGGGAAGAATACTGAAGCTTTCTTT. It specifies CASSRGTGKNTEAFF.